These T cell receptor beta chains were read from a single sample in a study of blood T cell repertoires in COVID-19. The assay was immunoSEQ multiplex PCR, and TCRdb's table has in-frame clones only and misses some. The sample yields fewer than 80,000 clones, about 86% seen once. The source material was peripheral blood. The receptors derive from a man older than 75 with COVID-19, enrolled during active disease. The CDR3 runs from the conserved cysteine through the conserved F or W. The D gene is left open where the match is weak. A row's size may be missing; if present it is once, few, many or a size class.

v_call	d_call	clone_size	j_call	cdr3_nt	cdr3_aa
TRBV19	-	-	TRBJ2-7	TGTGCCAGTAGTCCTTCGGGAAGGGTCTACTACGAGCAGTACTTC	CASSPSGRVYYEQYF
TRBV6-5	TRBD1	-	TRBJ1-5	TGTGCCAGCACCATGACAGGGGGCGCCGGACAGCCCCAGCATTTT	CASTMTGGAGQPQHF
TRBV29-1	-	-	TRBJ1-3	TGCAGCGTTGACTTTGGAAACACCATATATTTT	CSVDFGNTIYF
TRBV7-9	TRBD1	-	TRBJ2-3	TGTGCCAGCAGTCCACGAGGGACAGGGGTCCCAGATACGCAGTATTTT	CASSPRGTGVPDTQYF
TRBV9	TRBD1	-	TRBJ1-2	TGTGCCAGCAGCGGGTGGACAGGGAGACTGTCTGGCTACACCTTC	CASSGWTGRLSGYTF
TRBV20-1	-	-	TRBJ1-1	TGCAGTGCCCGCAGGAACACTGAAGCTTTCTTT	CSARRNTEAFF
TRBV11-2	TRBD1	-	TRBJ2-1	TGTGCCAGCAGCGCGGACAGGGGTGGCAATGAGCAGTTCTTC	CASSADRGGNEQFF
TRBV6-2/TRBV6-3	TRBD1	-	TRBJ2-7	TGTGCCAGCAGCGTACAGGGGTGGTCCTACGAGCAGTACTTC	CASSVQGWSYEQYF
TRBV9	TRBD1	-	TRBJ2-7	TGTGCCAGCAGCCCCCGGGACAGGGCCTACGAGCAGTACTTC	CASSPRDRAYEQYF
TRBV2	-	-	TRBJ1-6	TGTGCCACCTCAGACTCCTATAATTCACCCCTCCACTTT	CATSDSYNSPLHF
TRBV7-8	-	-	TRBJ1-2	TGTGCCAGCAGCTTAGGCGCAGGGGCCGGGGGCTACACCTTC	CASSLGAGAGGYTF
TRBV4-3	-	-	TRBJ1-1	TGCGCCAGCAGCCAAGTGGGAGTTGCTGAAGCTTTCTTT	CASSQVGVAEAFF
TRBV2	TRBD2	-	TRBJ2-7	TGTGCCAGCAGTGTAGGGACTAGCGTCCACGAGCAGTACTTC	CASSVGTSVHEQYF
TRBV20-1	TRBD1	-	TRBJ1-2	TGCAGTGCGAGTACAGGGGGAGACTATGGCTACACCTTC	CSASTGGDYGYTF
TRBV15	TRBD1	-	TRBJ1-2	TGTGCCACCAGCGCGCGGGACAGGGTTTCCTATGGCTACACCTTC	CATSARDRVSYGYTF
TRBV15	TRBD1	-	TRBJ1-5	TGTGCCACCAGCAGAGATAGGACAGGTCTTAGCAATCAGCCCCAGCATTTT	CATSRDRTGLSNQPQHF
TRBV25-1	-	few	TRBJ1-2	TGTGCCAGCAGCCCCCAGGGATTTAACTATGGCTACACCTTC	CASSPQGFNYGYTF
TRBV4-1	-	-	TRBJ2-4	TGCGCCAGCAGCCTCCGGGTCCTAGCCAAAAACATTCAGTACTTC	CASSLRVLAKNIQYF
TRBV15	-	-	TRBJ1-1	TGTGCCACCAGCAGAGTTTCAGGGGAGAACACTGAAGCTTTCTTT	CATSRVSGENTEAFF
TRBV3-1/TRBV3-2	-	-	TRBJ2-7	TGTGCCAGCAGCCAAGGAGGCGAGCAGTACTTC	CASSQGGEQYF
TRBV5-1	-	large	TRBJ1-1	TGCGCCAGCAGCTTGGAATCTTCGAACACTGAAGCTTTCTTT	CASSLESSNTEAFF
TRBV7-8	TRBD2	-	TRBJ2-2	TGTGCCAGCAACCCTTCCCGGGAGGGTGTCGGTACCGGGGAGCTGTTTTTT	CASNPSREGVGTGELFF
TRBV18	-	-	TRBJ2-1	TGTGCCAGCTCAGCGGGACTCGACTCCTACAATGAGCAGTTCTTC	CASSAGLDSYNEQFF
TRBV10-3	-	-	TRBJ1-4	TGTGCCGCCAAGGGTTACGGGAGTGAAAAACTGTTTTTT	CAAKGYGSEKLFF
TRBV4-1	TRBD1	-	TRBJ1-4	TGCGCCAGCAGCCAAGCGGACAGGGATGAAAAACTGTTTTTT	CASSQADRDEKLFF
TRBV7-6	-	-	TRBJ2-7	TGTGCCAGCAGCCCGAGACAGAGCCTTTCCTACGAGCAGTACTTC	CASSPRQSLSYEQYF
TRBV3-1/TRBV3-2	-	-	TRBJ2-5	TGTGCCAGCAGCCAAGTCGAGGACAGTCCACCGTGGGGGACCCAGTACTTC	CASSQVEDSPPWGTQYF
TRBV5-4	TRBD1	-	TRBJ1-2	TGTGCCAGCCCTTCGCCCCAGGGGGCGAGCTACTATGGCTACACCTTC	CASPSPQGASYYGYTF
TRBV27	-	-	TRBJ1-4	TGTGCCAGCTTAGACAGTCTTAATGAAAAACTGTTTTTT	CASLDSLNEKLFF
TRBV6-4	-	-	TRBJ2-1	TGTGCCAGCAGTGCGTTTGAGCAGTTCTTC	CASSAFEQFF
TRBV5-5	TRBD1	-	TRBJ1-2	TGTGCCAGCAGCTTGAACGACAGGGGGCAGTATGGCTACACCTTC	CASSLNDRGQYGYTF
TRBV7-4	-	-	TRBJ1-5	TGTGCCAGCAGCCTCCGCGGACAGAACCATAGCAATCAGCCCCAGCATTTT	CASSLRGQNHSNQPQHF
TRBV24-1	TRBD1	-	TRBJ1-2	TGTGCCACCAGTGCGGCTTCAGGTGTCTCAGGGGGAAATGGCTACACCTTC	CATSAASGVSGGNGYTF
TRBV12-3/TRBV12-4	-	-	TRBJ1-2	TGTGCCAGCAGTTTAAGGGAGGGACTTGGCTACACCTTC	CASSLREGLGYTF
TRBV19	TRBD2	-	TRBJ2-3	TGTGCCAGTGCCCTTCTAGCGGGGGGCACAGATACGCAGTATTTT	CASALLAGGTDTQYF
TRBV18	TRBD2	-	TRBJ2-5	TGTGCCAGCTCACCACCAAGCGGGGGACAAGAGACCCAGTACTTC	CASSPPSGGQETQYF
TRBV7-8	-	many	TRBJ1-5	TGTGCCAGCAGCTTAGTGAGGGCAGGGAGGCAGCCCCAGCATTTT	CASSLVRAGRQPQHF